This T cell receptor (beta chain) was sequenced in a study of blood T cell repertoires in COVID-19. The germline V gene has CDR1 SGHRS and CDR2 YFSETQ. CDR3 length: 15 residues. V dropped 2 bases and J dropped 2; count of bases not matched to a gene: 4. Original analysis: Using reference gene primer amplification, nucleated cell counts were estimated. Measured with immunoSEQ multiplex PCR; TCRdb has only the in-frame clones, and not every one. V, J and clone size derive from that table, while D and trimming were established from the DNA sequence. In the table there are about 150,000 clones, around nine tenths of which are singletons.

The chain is built from TRBV5-1 and TRBJ2-1; 7 bases line up with TRBD1. Sequenced input: peripheral blood. The TCR was taken from a human donor in a cohort sampled during active COVID-19. CDR3: CASSLRQGAYNEQFF. As DNA, the CDR3 is TGCGCCAGCAGCTTACGACAGGGCGCCTACAATGAGCAGTTCTTC.